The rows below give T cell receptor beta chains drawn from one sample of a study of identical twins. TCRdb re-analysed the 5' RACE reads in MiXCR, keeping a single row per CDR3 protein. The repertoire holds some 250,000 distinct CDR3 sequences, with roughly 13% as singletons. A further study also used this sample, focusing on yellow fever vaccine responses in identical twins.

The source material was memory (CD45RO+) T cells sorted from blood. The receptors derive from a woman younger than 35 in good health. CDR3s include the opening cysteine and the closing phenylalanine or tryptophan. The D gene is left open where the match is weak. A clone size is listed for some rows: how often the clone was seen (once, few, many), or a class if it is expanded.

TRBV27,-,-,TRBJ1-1,CASSPRTMNTEAFF,TGTGCCAGCAGTCCCCGGACAATGAACACTGAAGCTTTCTTT
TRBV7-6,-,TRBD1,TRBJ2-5,CASSLSGTGTAQYF,TGTGCCAGCAGCTTGTCCGGGACAGGGACGGCCCAGTACTTC
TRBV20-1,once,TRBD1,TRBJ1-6,CSAIRGLNSPLHF,TGCAGTGCTATCAGGGGGCTTAATTCACCCCTCCACTTT
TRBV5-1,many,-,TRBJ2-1,CASSLEVVLSEQFF,TGCGCCAGCAGCTTGGAGGTAGTGTTAAGCGAGCAGTTCTTC
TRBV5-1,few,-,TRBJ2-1,CASSLPGSAVYNEQFF,TGCGCCAGCAGCTTGCCGGGGTCTGCAGTGTACAATGAGCAGTTCTTC
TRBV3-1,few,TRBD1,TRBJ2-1,CASSHLPQGNEQFF,TGTGCCAGCAGCCACCTCCCACAGGGGAATGAGCAGTTCTTC
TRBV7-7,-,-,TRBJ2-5,CASSSMWGETQYF,TGTGCTAGCAGCTCCATGTGGGGAGAGACCCAGTACTTC
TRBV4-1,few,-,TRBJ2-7,CASSQEATGTLHYEQYF,TGCGCCAGCAGCCAAGAGGCAACTGGGACTCTCCACTACGAGCAGTACTTC
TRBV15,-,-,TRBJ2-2,CATSRDASSTGELFF,TGTGCCACCAGCAGAGATGCTAGTTCTACCGGGGAGCTGTTTTTT
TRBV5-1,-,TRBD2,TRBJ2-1,CASSFLAGVGHNEQFF,TGCGCCAGCAGCTTTCTAGCGGGAGTGGGCCACAATGAGCAGTTCTTC
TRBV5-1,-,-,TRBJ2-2,CASSLTGKNTGELFF,TGCGCCAGCAGCTTGACAGGGAAGAACACCGGGGAGCTGTTTTTT
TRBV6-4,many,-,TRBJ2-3,CASSEGRGGQDTQYF,TGTGCCAGCAGTGAGGGGCGGGGAGGTCAAGATACGCAGTATTTT
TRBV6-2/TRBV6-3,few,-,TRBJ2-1,CASSRDPSGSYNEQFF,TGTGCCAGCAGTCGCGATCCTTCGGGGTCCTACAATGAGCAGTTCTTC
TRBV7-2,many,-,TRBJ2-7,CASSLVPRVSYEQYF,TGTGCCAGCAGCTTAGTACCCAGGGTCTCCTACGAGCAGTACTTC
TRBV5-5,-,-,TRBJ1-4,CASSFSPTATNEKLFF,TGTGCCAGCAGCTTCTCCCCGACAGCAACTAATGAAAAACTGTTTTTT
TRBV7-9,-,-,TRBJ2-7,CASSLGPGIKQYF,TGTGCCAGCAGCTTGGGACCCGGGATCAAGCAGTACTTC
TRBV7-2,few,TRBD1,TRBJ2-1,CASSLVGTGGSYNEQFF,TGTGCCAGCAGCTTAGTGGGGACAGGGGGCTCCTACAATGAGCAGTTCTTC
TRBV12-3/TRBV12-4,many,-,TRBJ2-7,CASSLKASGEQYF,TGTGCCAGCAGTTTAAAGGCCTCCGGCGAGCAGTACTTC
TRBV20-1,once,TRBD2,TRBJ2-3,CSANLAGVMDTQYF,TGCAGTGCTAACCTAGCGGGAGTAATGGATACGCAGTATTTT
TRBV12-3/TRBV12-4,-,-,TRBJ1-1,CASSIISGSEAFF,TGTGCCAGCAGCATAATCTCGGGTTCTGAAGCTTTCTTT
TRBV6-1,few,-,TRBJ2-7,CASRLSLGAYEQYF,TGTGCCAGCAGGTTAAGCCTTGGGGCCTACGAGCAGTACTTC
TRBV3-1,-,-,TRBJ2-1,CASCQRARDIAYNEQFF,TGTGCCAGCTGCCAACGGGCCCGGGACATCGCCTACAATGAGCAGTTCTTC
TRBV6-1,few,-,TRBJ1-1,CASSEERKGEAFF,TGTGCCAGCAGTGAAGAGCGAAAGGGTGAAGCTTTCTTT
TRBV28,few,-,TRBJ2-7,CASSTRLGGYEQYF,TGTGCCAGCAGCACCCGACTGGGGGGCTACGAGCAGTACTTC
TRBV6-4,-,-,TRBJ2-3,CASSEGQGGDTQYF,TGTGCCAGCAGTGAAGGGCAGGGTGGAGATACGCAGTATTTT
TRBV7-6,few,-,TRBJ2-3,CASSLGITTDTQYF,TGTGCCAGCAGCTTAGGCATTACCACAGATACGCAGTATTTT
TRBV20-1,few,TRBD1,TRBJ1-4,CSAKPGTALNEKLFF,TGCAGTGCTAAACCCGGGACAGCTTTAAATGAAAAACTGTTTTTT
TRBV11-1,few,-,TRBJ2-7,CASSPRDQSYEQYF,TGTGCCAGCAGTCCCCGGGACCAGTCCTACGAGCAGTACTTC
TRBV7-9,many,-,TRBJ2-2,CASSSRAGSNTGELFF,TGTGCCAGCAGTTCCAGGGCGGGGTCGAACACCGGGGAGCTGTTTTTT
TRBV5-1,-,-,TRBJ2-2,CASSLGPRGSTGELFF,TGCGCCAGCAGCTTGGGACCCCGAGGGAGCACCGGGGAGCTGTTTTTT
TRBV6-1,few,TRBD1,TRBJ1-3,CASRATGTGAGNTIYF,TGTGCCAGCAGGGCAACCGGGACAGGGGCTGGAAACACCATATATTTT
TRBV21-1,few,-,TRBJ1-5,CASSNGVVGNINQPQHF,TGTGCCAGCAGCAATGGTGTGGTAGGGAATATCAATCAGCCCCAGCATTTT
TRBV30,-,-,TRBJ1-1,CAWSVQVYTEAFF,TGTGCCTGGAGTGTACAGGTTTACACTGAAGCTTTCTTT
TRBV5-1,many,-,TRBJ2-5,CASRDGIQETQYF,TGCGCCAGCAGGGACGGGATCCAAGAGACCCAGTACTTC
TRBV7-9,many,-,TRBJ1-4,CASSLLGEKLFF,TGTGCCAGCAGCCTGCTGGGGGAAAAACTGTTTTTT
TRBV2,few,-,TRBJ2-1,CASNPSSVNEQFF,TGTGCCAGCAATCCGAGTTCGGTTAATGAGCAGTTCTTC
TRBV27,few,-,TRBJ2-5,CASSLKGWETQYF,TGTGCCAGCAGTTTAAAAGGGTGGGAGACCCAGTACTTC
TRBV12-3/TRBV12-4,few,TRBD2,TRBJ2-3,CASRHSGLAGGFPSTDTQYF,TGTGCCAGCAGACACTCGGGACTAGCGGGGGGTTTCCCCAGCACAGATACGCAGTATTTT
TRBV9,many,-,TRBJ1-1,CASSVATNTEAFF,TGTGCCAGCAGCGTAGCCACGAACACTGAAGCTTTCTTT
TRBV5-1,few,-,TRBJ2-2,CASSVTLNGELFF,TGCGCCAGCAGCGTGACCTTGAACGGGGAGCTGTTTTTT
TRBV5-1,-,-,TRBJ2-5,CASTLGGQETQYF,TGCGCCAGCACCCTTGGTGGCCAAGAGACCCAGTACTTC
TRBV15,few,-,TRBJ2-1,CATSTDDFGNEQFF,TGTGCCACCAGCACAGATGATTTTGGGAATGAGCAGTTCTTC
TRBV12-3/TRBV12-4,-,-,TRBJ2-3,CASTYGLSTQYF,TGTGCCAGCACCTACGGACTAAGTACGCAGTATTTT
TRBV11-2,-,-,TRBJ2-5,CASSSGTGSRETQYF,TGTGCCAGCAGCTCCGGGACTGGATCCCGAGAGACCCAGTACTTC
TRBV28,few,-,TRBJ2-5,CASSEASLETQYF,TGTGCCAGCAGTGAGGCTAGTTTGGAGACCCAGTACTTC
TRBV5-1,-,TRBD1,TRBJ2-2,CASSLGQGGGELFF,TGCGCCAGCAGCTTGGGACAGGGCGGCGGGGAGCTGTTTTTT
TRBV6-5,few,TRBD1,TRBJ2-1,CASSYGRDRGRNEQFF,TGTGCCAGCAGTTACGGCAGGGACAGAGGACGAAATGAGCAGTTCTTC
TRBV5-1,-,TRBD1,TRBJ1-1,CASSSTGDTEAFF,TGCGCCAGCAGCTCGACAGGGGACACTGAAGCTTTCTTT
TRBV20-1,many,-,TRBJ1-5,CSARHSKSNQPQHF,TGCAGTGCTAGACACAGTAAAAGCAATCAGCCCCAGCATTTT
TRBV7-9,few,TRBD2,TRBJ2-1,CASSLLRGAGPHEQFF,TGTGCCAGCAGCTTACTGCGGGGGGCCGGTCCACATGAGCAGTTCTTC
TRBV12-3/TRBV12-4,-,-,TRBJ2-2,CASSPTGMTGELFF,TGTGCCAGCAGTCCCACAGGGATGACCGGGGAGCTGTTTTTT
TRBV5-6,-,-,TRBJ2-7,CASSLSLVKESYEQYF,TGTGCCAGCAGCTTGAGTTTGGTGAAAGAATCCTACGAGCAGTACTTC
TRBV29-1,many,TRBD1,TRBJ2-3,CSAPGQGSTDTQYF,TGCAGCGCGCCGGGACAGGGAAGCACAGATACGCAGTATTTT
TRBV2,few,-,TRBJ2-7,CASIDRYSYEQYF,TGTGCCAGCATTGACAGATACTCCTACGAGCAGTACTTC
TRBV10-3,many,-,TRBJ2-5,CAIRGSQETQYF,TGTGCCATCAGGGGCAGCCAAGAGACCCAGTACTTC
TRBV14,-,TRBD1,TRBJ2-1,CASSHQGQGWNEQFF,TGTGCCAGCAGCCACCAGGGACAGGGGTGGAATGAGCAGTTCTTC